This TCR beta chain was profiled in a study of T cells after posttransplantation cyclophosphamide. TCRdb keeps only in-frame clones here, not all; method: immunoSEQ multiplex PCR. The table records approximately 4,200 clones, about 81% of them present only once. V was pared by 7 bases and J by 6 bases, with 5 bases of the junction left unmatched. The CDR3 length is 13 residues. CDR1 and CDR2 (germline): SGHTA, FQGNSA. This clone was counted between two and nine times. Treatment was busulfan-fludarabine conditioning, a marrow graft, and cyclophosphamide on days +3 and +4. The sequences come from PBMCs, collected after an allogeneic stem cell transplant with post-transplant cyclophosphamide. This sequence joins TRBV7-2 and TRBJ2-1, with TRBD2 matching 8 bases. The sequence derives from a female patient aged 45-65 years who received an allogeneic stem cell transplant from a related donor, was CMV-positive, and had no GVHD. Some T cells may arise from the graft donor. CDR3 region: CASTGGASNEQFF. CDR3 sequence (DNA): TGTGCCAGCACCGGGGGGGCGTCCAATGAGCAGTTCTTC.